The present T cell receptor (beta chain) was sequenced within a study of glioma-infiltrating T cells after dendritic cell vaccination. Regarding time point: after dendritic cell vaccination, including at tumor progression/relapse. Fresh-frozen tumor tissue and more than two years of survival data were available for all. Amplification used 60 V beta primers and 13 J beta primers. Libraries were prepared by immunoSEQ multiplex PCR; TCRdb keeps only in-frame clonotypes and omits some of them. Of fewer than 90,000 clones listed, roughly 87% are singletons. This CDR3 contains 19 residues. The germline CDR1 and CDR2 sequences are KGHSH and LQKENI. Unmatched junction bases numbered 13, after V lost 4 bases and J lost 0 bases.

This sequence was found in a human donor with glioblastoma. The V and J genes are TRBV18 and TRBJ1-4; 8 bases are shared with TRBD1. The sample here was blood, taken after dendritic cell vaccination. CDR3 loop: CASSRGFGQGKPTNEKLFF. The CDR3 DNA follows: TGTGCCAGCTCACGAGGATTCGGACAGGGAAAACCAACTAATGAAAAACTGTTTTTT.